This T cell receptor (beta chain) was identified during a study of shared clonotypes between healthy human individuals (dated by TCRdb to 2018 to 2021). Study-wide context: The cohort comprised two women and a few men aged 18 to 49 years. Blood TCR repertoires of a handful of healthy adults were deeply sequenced to estimate repertoire size and the extent of clonotype sharing between individuals. For each donor, CD4 naive and CD4 memory were each run on three plates, CD8 naive on two plates, and CD8 memory on one plate. To increase sequencing depth and limit assay-specific biases, different laboratories used diverse techniques to prepare libraries and sequence TCR repertoires. Each donor's leukapheresis produced roughly between roughly 0.85 and 10 billion PBMCs.

Using the deep immunoSEQ assay, TCR CDR3 regions were amplified from genomic DNA by multiplex PCR. Genomic DNA extracted from each cell subset was distributed evenly over all wells of several immunoSEQ 96-well plates, and each plate served as one replicate. For sorted subsets, roughly 200 ng of genomic DNA, equivalent to 25,000 to 30,000 T cell genomes, went into each replicate PCR. Purified libraries were quantified with a Qubit 3.0 fluorometer, sized on a Bioanalyzer 2100, and re-quantified with the KAPA Library Quantification kit. Every immunoSEQ 96-well plate was sequenced on a separate single-read 150-cycle Illumina NextSeq 550 flow cell. Per the source publication's procedure: Because the immunoSEQ output held only junctional sequences and lacked quality scores, the filtering could not match the filtering applied to full-length reads. Sequences were annotated with PyIR, a Python wrapper for IgBLAST v1.9, using IMGT germline references to assign V/J genes and CDR3. Reads were removed for weak V/J assignments (E-value above 1e-6), missing CDR3, stop codons, out-of-frame junctions, or ambiguous translated residues. V3J clonotypes were defined as sequences sharing the same inferred V gene, J gene, and CDR3 amino acid sequence. Percentage overlap between repertoires was calculated by dividing the number of shared unique clonotypes by the size of the smaller repertoire. Repertoire richness was assessed with RTK rarefaction, the Chao1 estimator, and Recon v2.1 estimates of unobserved clonotypes. For all TCRbeta clonotypes obtained by the gDNA method from several donors, generation probabilities were computed with OLGA. TCRdb's version of the immuneACCESS table is confined to in-frame rearrangements and falls short of the full clone set. An unresolved V gene accounts for under half of the shortfall where checked; the remainder is of unknown origin. D and trimming come from the DNA, and the V and J calls and clone size come from that table. The sample yields about 2.1 million clones; around 95% were counted once. The ten largest make up less than 2% of the sample.

The junction shows trimming of 3 bases on V and 5 bases on J, plus 8 bases between the germline ends. The germline V gene sets CDR1 to MDHEN and CDR2 to SYDVKM. The CDR3 goes from the cysteine to the phenylalanine over 12 residues. Only the CDR3 DNA stays, 36 bases, in frame from base 1. Beyond this particular receptor, the publication reports: Estimated clonotype richness was generally larger for naive than for memory subsets. Because the study included only a small number of donors, the genetic and exposure-history diversity represented was limited. Even with the large sequencing depth, rarefaction of the sorted-subset datasets indicated that sequencing was incomplete. Sampling was limited to blood, and TCR repertoires in tissue likely differ from TCR repertoires in blood. When a handful of donors were compared, the shared fraction of clonotypes was roughly 5% for naive CD4, 3.5% to 4% for naive CD8, more than 2% for memory CD4, and 0.4% for memory CD8. Pairwise subsampling indicated that sequencing depth was expected to affect the degree of clonotype sharing among donors. Compared with non-shared clonotypes, the clonotypes found in all four sorted-subset donors had higher generation probabilities.

For the CD8 naive samples, CD45RO-negative cells were positively selected for CCR7, yielding a CD45RA+CCR7+ population from which TemRA cells were excluded. Healthy HIV-negative adults with no recently reported acute infections or vaccinations were included as donors. Every donor was a Caucasian adult residing in Nashville, Tennessee, USA. Blood was collected by leukapheresis, and PBMCs were isolated by Ficoll-Histopaque density gradient centrifugation and then cryopreserved in liquid nitrogen vapor phase. Purity and quantity of every magnetically sorted T cell population were checked by analytical flow cytometry. Genomic DNA was isolated from every sorted fraction and measured by UV absorbance on a Nanodrop 2000c. Worth noting for this clone: There is no known antigen for this receptor. No per-base quality is available; no much larger clone lies one base away. The identical CDR3 is also encoded by other nucleotide sequences in the sample.

Sequenced sample: naive CD8+ T cells from PBMCs. The intended sense of this specimen's cell subset or site label: CD45RA+CCR7+. The receptor was isolated from a man aged 18 to 30 in good health. Some clones in this sample may be carry-over from other donors' samples. Rearrangement joined TRBV28 to TRBJ2-7, with the D gene uncertain. The CDR3 loop reads CASSLGIHEQYF. DNA sequence: TGTGCCAGCAGTTTGGGGATCCACGAGCAGTACTTC. With the portions outside the CDR3 filled from the reference TRBV28 and TRBJ2-7 genes, the complete variable region becomes DVKVTQSSRYLVKRTGEKVFLECVQDMDHENMFWYRQDPGLGLRLIYFSYDVKMKEKGDIPEGYSVSREKKERFSLILESASTNQTSMYLCASSLGIHEQYFGPGTRLTVT.